The 17 T cell receptor beta chains presented below share a single source sample, sequenced in a study of blood T cells in healthy people across ages. Next came a second PCR, run for roughly 6 to 11 cycles, which used a sample-barcoded 5' primer along with a J-beta primer mix. From the 5' RACE reads, TCRdb called clonotypes with MiXCR, one entry per CDR3 protein. This sample has some 760,000 distinct CDR3 sequences, with 25% found just once. The data also belong to a second study, concerning T cells of mothers and their children.

What was sequenced was blood. These receptors were obtained from a boy under 18 in good health.

This clonotype was recorded many times. One end of the junction fails to match germline, which may point to a read error. The V and J genes are TRBV5-1 and TRBJ2-3; D ambiguous. The CDR3 loop spans 14 amino acids. The germline V gene has CDR1 SGHRS and CDR2 YFSETQ. The CDR3 DNA reads as TGTGCCAGCAGCCCGGGCCAGAGCACAGATACGCAGTATTTT. It yields the protein CASSPGQSTDTQYF.

This clonotype occurred a few times. J is TRBJ2-5 and V is TRBV12-3 or TRBV12-4, with D perhaps assigned TRBD1 or TRBD2 (5 bases each). V was cut by 6 bases and J by 3 bases, with 20 bases left in between. The length of the CDR3 is 16 residues. CDR3 sequence: CASSQILGALEETQYF. The CDR3 coding sequence is TGTGCCAGCAGCCAAATTCTCGGGGCGTTAGAAGAGACCCAGTACTTC.

The genes are TRBV5-6 and TRBJ1-2; TRBD1 is a possible D gene (5 bases). This CDR3 is 16 amino acids long. Trimming took off 4 bases at V and 0 bases at J, with 16 bases between the two ends. Per germline, CDR1 SGHDT and CDR2 YYEEEE. The CDR3: CASSHAWDATNYGYTF. CDR3 nucleotides: TGTGCCAGCAGCCACGCGTGGGACGCTACTAACTATGGCTACACCTTC.

The chain joins TRBV9 to TRBJ2-7; the match to TRBD2 covers 16 bases. Germline V lookup: CDR1 SGDLS, CDR2 YYNGEE. The CDR3 covers 17 residues. J gave up 2 bases and V 2 bases, and 4 bases lay outside the gene matches. As DNA, the CDR3 is TGTGCCAGCAGCGTGGGACTAGCGGGGGGGCACGCCTACGAGCAGTACTTC. Its protein product is CASSVGLAGGHAYEQYF.

The chain has TRBV28 and TRBJ2-5; 9 bases match TRBD2. The CDR3 loop spans 15 amino acids. CDR1 is MDHEN and CDR2 is SYDVKM in the germline V gene. The V segment lost 4 bases and the J segment 7 bases; nucleotides outside the gene matches: 10. CDR3 amino acids: CASSWAGGPYLTQYF. The DNA of the CDR3 is TGTGCCAGCAGTTGGGCGGGAGGGCCTTATTTGACCCAGTACTTC. The full variable domain, rest sourced from reference TRBV28 and TRBJ2-5, is DVKVTQSSRYLVKRTGEKVFLECVQDMDHENMFWYRQDPGLGLRLIYFSYDVKMKEKGDIPEGYSVSREKKERFSLILESASTNQTSMYLCASSWAGGPYLTQYFGPGTRLLVL.

This clonotype came up many times. CDR3 nucleotide sequence: TGTGCCAGCAGCCCGGACAGGGTGAACACTGAAGCTTTCTTT. This codes for CASSPDRVNTEAFF. The genes are TRBV18 and TRBJ1-1; 8 bases match TRBD1. With 8 bases clipped from V and 0 bases from J, the junction kept 5 bases outside the gene matches. CDR3 length: 14 amino acids. Germline loops: CDR1 KGHSH, CDR2 LQKENI.

This chain links TRBV12-5 with TRBJ2-3; D not resolved. This CDR3 is 13 amino acids long. The germline V gene encodes CDR1 LGHNT and CDR2 FRNRAP. V gave up 7 bases and J gave up 5 bases, with 13 bases separating them. The chain's CDR3 is CASVKRVGDTQYF. CDR3 nucleotides: TGTGCTAGTGTCAAAAGGGTTGGAGATACGCAGTATTTT. Full variable domain (remainder filled in from reference TRBV12-5 and TRBJ2-3): DARVTQTPRHKVTEMGQEVTMRCQPILGHNTVFWYRQTMMQGLELLAYFRNRAPLDDSGMPKDRFSAEMPDATLATLKIQPSEPRDSAVYFCASVKRVGDTQYFGPGTRLTVL.

This clonotype was found a few times. The rearrangement joins TRBV28 to TRBJ1-4, with 7 positions matching TRBD1. The CDR3 covers 14 residues. Germline V CDR1 and CDR2: MDHEN, SYDVKM. J gave up 4 bases and V 6 bases, and 5 bases lay outside the gene matches. The DNA of the CDR3 is TGTGCCAGCAGCACAGGGGCCCTTAATGAAAAACTGTTTTTT. Translating it yields CASSTGALNEKLFF.

This clonotype showed up just a few times. This chain connects TRBV3-1 to TRBJ2-5, with 13 bases fitting TRBD2. Trimming at V came to 7 bases and at J to 3 bases, leaving 8 bases not matched to a gene. This CDR3 is 16 amino acids long. The germline gives CDR1 LGHDT, CDR2 YNNKEL (reference sequence). The CDR3, as DNA: TGTGCCAGCAACCTCCATGGACTAGCGGGAGAAGAGACCCAGTACTTC. This codes for CASNLHGLAGEETQYF.

A note on this clonotype: Being one base from a much bigger clone, this may be a read error. The chain recombines TRBV15 with TRBJ2-6; the D gene is possibly TRBD1 (5 bases). The CDR3 has 17 amino acids. Germline V gene sequence: CDR1 LNHNV, CDR2 YYDKDF (reference sequence). CDR3: CATSRDFAGSGANVPTF. The CDR3 nucleotides are TGTGCCACCAGCAGAGACTTTGCAGGGTCTGGGGCCAACGTCCCGACTTTC. Variable domain in full (rest from reference TRBV15 and TRBJ2-6): DAMVIQNPRYQVTQFGKPVTLSCSQTLNHNVMYWYQQKSSQAPKLLFHYYDKDFNNEADTPDNFQSRRPNTSFCFLDIRSPGLGDTAMYLCATSRDFAGSGANVPTFGAGSRLTVL.

The CDR3 region has the DNA TGTGCCACCAGCAGAGTGACGGGGGTGGGTAATGAGCAGTTCTTC. This translates into CATSRVTGVGNEQFF. V and J are TRBV15 and TRBJ2-5; a weak D match, TRBD2 (6 bases). The assigned J gene may be wrong: the sequence end matches TRBJ2-1 better. The CDR3 length is 15 residues. Germline CDR1 is LNHNV and CDR2 is YYDKDF (reference sequence).

A few counts support this clonotype. The V and J genes are TRBV25-1 and TRBJ2-5; 9 bases are shared with TRBD2. The J call is uncertain, as TRBJ2-1 better fits the DNA end. CDR3 length equals 17 residues. Germline loops: CDR1 MGHDK, CDR2 SYGVNS. The CDR3 spells CASSESYGGRARNEQFF. The CDR3 DNA reads as TGTGCCAGCAGTGAATCATATGGCGGGAGGGCTCGTAATGAGCAGTTCTTC.

The chain couples TRBV15 to TRBJ2-2; D is undetermined. The CDR3 has 14 residues. Germline lookup yields CDR1 LNHNV and CDR2 YYDKDF (reference sequence). The ends were cut back, 2 bases at V and 0 bases at J, with 4 bases in the middle. CDR3 residues: CATSRRPNTGELFF. The DNA of the CDR3 is TGTGCCACCAGCAGACGCCCGAACACCGGGGAGCTGTTTTTT.

A remark on this clonotype: This CDR3 fails to terminate in the conserved phenylalanine or tryptophan, so it likely reflects a read error. This sequence joins TRBV10-3 and TRBJ1-1; D gene uncertain. The CDR3 is made up of 12 amino acids. The V end was cut by 4 bases, the J end by 6 bases, with 9 bases between. Germline V gene lookup returns CDR1 ENHRY and CDR2 SYGVKD. The CDR3 loop is CAISVTEAEAFL. As DNA, the CDR3 is TGTGCCATCAGTGTGACCGAAGCTGAAGCTTTCCTT.

The chain has TRBV12-3 or TRBV12-4 and TRBJ2-2; D not certain. The CDR3 has 15 amino acids. V shed 2 bases and J shed 6 bases, with 13 bases lying between them. CDR3 sequence reads: CASSLSPLRAGELFF. The CDR3, as DNA: TGTGCCAGCAGTTTAAGCCCTCTTAGGGCCGGGGAGCTGTTTTTT.

This rearrangement joins TRBV9 to TRBJ2-1; D is unclear. The CDR3 loop spans 14 amino acids. CDR1 and CDR2 (germline): SGDLS, YYNGEE. V was trimmed by 2 bases and J by 5 bases, leaving 11 bases between them. The CDR3 nucleotides read TGTGCCAGCAGCGTCTCGGCCGTCGACAATGAGCAGTTCTTC. This gives the protein CASSVSAVDNEQFF.

CDR3 sequence reads: CSASQQGANEKLFF. CDR3 sequence (DNA): TGCAGTGCTAGCCAACAGGGTGCTAATGAAAAACTGTTTTTT. The chain employs TRBV20-1 and TRBJ1-4; tentatively, D is TRBD1 (6 bases). The germline gives CDR1 DFQATT, CDR2 SNEGSKA (reference sequence). V was cut by 3 bases and J by 3 bases, with 11 bases left in between. There are 14 residues in the CDR3.